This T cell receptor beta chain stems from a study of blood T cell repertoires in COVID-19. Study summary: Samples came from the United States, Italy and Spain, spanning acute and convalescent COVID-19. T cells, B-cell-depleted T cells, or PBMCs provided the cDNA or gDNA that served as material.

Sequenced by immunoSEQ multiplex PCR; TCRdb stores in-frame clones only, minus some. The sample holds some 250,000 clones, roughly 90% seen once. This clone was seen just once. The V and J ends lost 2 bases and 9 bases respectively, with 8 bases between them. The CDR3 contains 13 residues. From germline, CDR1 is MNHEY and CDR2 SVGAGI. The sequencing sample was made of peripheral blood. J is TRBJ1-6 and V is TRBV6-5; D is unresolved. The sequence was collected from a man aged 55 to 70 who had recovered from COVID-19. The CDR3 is CASSYSEGSPLHF. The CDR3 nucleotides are TGTGCCAGCAGTTACAGCGAAGGTTCACCCCTCCACTTT.